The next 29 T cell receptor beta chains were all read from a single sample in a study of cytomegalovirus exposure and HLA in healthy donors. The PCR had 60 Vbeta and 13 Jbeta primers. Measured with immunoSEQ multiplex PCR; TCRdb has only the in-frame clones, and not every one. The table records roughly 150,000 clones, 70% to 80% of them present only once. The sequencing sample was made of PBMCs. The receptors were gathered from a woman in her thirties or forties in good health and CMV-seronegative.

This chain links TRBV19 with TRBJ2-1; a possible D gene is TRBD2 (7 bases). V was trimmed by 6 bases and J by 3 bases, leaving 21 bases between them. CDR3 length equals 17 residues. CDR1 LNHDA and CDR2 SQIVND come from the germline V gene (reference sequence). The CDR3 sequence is CASRRGARDYVYNEQFF. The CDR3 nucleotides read TGTGCCAGTAGACGGGGGGCCCGGGACTACGTCTACAATGAGCAGTTCTTC.

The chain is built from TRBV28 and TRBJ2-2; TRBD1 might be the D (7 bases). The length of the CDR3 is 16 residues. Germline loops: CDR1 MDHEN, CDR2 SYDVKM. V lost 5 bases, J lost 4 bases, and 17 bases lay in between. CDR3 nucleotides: TGTGCCAGCAGTCCGGGAGACAGGGAGGTCACCGGGGAGCTGTTTTTT. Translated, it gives CASSPGDREVTGELFF.

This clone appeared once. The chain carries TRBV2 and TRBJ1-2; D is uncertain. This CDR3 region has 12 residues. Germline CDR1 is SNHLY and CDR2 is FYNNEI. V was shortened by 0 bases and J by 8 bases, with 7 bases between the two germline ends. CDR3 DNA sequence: TGTGCCAGCAGTGAAGCCTCTAGGGGCTACACCTTC. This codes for CASSEASRGYTF.

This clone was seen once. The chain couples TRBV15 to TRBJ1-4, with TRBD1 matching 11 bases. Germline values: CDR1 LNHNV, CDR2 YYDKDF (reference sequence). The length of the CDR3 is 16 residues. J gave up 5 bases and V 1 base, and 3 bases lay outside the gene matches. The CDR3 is CATSRVGTGGNEKLFF. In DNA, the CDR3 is TGTGCCACCAGCAGAGTGGGGACAGGGGGAAATGAAAAACTGTTTTTT.

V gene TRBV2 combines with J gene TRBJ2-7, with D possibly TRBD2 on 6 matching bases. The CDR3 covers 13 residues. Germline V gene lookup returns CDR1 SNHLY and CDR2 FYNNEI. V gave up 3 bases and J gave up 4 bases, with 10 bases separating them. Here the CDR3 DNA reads TGTGCCAGCAGTGATGGCAGCGGGTACGAGCAGTACTTC. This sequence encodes CASSDGSGYEQYF.

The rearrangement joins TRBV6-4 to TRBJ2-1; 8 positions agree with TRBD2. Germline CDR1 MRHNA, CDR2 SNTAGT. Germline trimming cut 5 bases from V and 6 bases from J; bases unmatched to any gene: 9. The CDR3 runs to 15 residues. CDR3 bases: TGTGCCAGCAGTCGAGAAGCGGGGGAAGGCAATGAGCAGTTCTTC. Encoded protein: CASSREAGEGNEQFF.

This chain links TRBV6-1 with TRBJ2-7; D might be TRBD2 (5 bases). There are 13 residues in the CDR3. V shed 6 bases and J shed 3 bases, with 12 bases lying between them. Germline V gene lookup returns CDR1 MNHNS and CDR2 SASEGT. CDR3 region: CASREPGNYEQYF. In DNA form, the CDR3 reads TGTGCCAGCAGAGAGCCGGGAAACTACGAGCAGTACTTC.

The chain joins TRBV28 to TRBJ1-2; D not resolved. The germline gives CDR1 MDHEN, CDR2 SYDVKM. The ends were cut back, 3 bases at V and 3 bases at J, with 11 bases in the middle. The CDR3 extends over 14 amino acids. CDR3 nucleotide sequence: TGTGCCAGCAGTTTTCCCGGGGAACACTATGGCTACACCTTC. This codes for CASSFPGEHYGYTF.

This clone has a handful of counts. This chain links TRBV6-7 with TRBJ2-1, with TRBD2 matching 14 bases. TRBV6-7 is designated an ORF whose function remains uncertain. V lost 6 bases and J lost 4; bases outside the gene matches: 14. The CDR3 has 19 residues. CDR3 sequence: CASRTGRLAGGLWYNEQFF. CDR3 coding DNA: TGTGCCAGCAGAACGGGCCGACTAGCGGGAGGGCTCTGGTACAATGAGCAGTTCTTC.

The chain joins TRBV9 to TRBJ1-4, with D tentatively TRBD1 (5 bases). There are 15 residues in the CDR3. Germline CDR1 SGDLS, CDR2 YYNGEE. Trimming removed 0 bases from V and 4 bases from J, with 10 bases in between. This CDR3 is CASSVDEGDNEKLFF. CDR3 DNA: TGTGCCAGCAGCGTAGACGAAGGGGATAATGAAAAACTGTTTTTT. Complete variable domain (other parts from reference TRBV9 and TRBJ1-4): DSGVTQTPKHLITATGQRVTLRCSPRSGDLSVYWYQQSLDQGLQFLIQYYNGEERAKGNILERFSAQQFPDLHSELNLSSLELGDSALYFCASSVDEGDNEKLFFGSGTQLSVL.

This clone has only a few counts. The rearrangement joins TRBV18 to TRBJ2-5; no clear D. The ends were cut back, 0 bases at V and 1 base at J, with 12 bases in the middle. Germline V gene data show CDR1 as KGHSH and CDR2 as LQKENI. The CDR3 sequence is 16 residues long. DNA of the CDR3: TGTGCCAGCTCACCACCCGGAGCGATATCCCAAGAGACCCAGTACTTC. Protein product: CASSPPGAISQETQYF.

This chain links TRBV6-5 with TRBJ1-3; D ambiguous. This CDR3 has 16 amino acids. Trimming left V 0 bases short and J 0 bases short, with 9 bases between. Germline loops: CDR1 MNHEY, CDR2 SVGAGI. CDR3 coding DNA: TGTGCCAGCAGTTACTCCCCCGAGGCCTCTGGAAACACCATATATTTT. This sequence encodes CASSYSPEASGNTIYF.

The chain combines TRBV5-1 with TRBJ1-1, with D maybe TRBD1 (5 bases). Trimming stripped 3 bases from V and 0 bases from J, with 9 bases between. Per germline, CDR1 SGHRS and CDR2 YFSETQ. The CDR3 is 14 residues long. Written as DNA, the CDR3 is TGCGCCAGCAGCTGGGTAGGGGTGAACACTGAAGCTTTCTTT. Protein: CASSWVGVNTEAFF.

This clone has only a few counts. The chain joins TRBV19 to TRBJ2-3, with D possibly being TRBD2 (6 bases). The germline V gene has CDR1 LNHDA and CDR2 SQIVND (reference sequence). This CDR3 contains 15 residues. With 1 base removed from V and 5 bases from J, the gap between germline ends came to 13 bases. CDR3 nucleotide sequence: TGTGCCAGTAGTATAGGGGACGGGAGTCGAGATACGCAGTATTTT. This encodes CASSIGDGSRDTQYF. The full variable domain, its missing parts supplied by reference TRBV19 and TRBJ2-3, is DGGITQSPKYLFRKEGQNVTLSCEQNLNHDAMYWYRQDPGQGLRLIYYSQIVNDFQKGDIAEGYSVSREKKESFPLTVTSAQKNPTAFYLCASSIGDGSRDTQYFGPGTRLTVL.

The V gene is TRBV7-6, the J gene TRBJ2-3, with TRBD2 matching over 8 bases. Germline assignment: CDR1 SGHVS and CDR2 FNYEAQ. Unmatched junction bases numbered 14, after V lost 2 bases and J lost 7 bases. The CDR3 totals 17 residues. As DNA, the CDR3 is TGTGCCAGCAGCTTACCGCGAACGGGAGGGTTAGTAAATACGCAGTATTTT. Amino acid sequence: CASSLPRTGGLVNTQYF.

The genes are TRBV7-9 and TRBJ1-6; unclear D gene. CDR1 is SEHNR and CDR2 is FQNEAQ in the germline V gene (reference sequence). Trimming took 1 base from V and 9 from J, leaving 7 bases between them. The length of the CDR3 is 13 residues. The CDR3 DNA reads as TGTGCCAGCAGCTTAGATTCGGGTTCACCCCTCCACTTT. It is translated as CASSLDSGSPLHF.

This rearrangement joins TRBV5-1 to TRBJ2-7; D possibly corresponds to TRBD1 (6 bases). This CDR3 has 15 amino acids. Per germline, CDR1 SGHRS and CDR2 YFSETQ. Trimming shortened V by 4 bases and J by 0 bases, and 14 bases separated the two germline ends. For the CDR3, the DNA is TGCGCCAGCAGCCACGGGACATGGAGCTCCTACGAGCAGTACTTC. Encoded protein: CASSHGTWSSYEQYF.

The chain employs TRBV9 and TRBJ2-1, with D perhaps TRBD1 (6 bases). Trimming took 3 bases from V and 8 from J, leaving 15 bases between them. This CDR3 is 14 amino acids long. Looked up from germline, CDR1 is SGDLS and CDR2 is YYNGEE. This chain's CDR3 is CASSANREIHEQFF. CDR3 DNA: TGTGCCAGCAGCGCAAACAGGGAAATTCATGAGCAGTTCTTC.

DNA of the CDR3: TGCGCCAGCAGCCAGACAGCGAACACCGGGGAGCTGTTTTTT. This sequence encodes CASSQTANTGELFF. The J gene is TRBJ2-2, the V gene TRBV5-1; tentatively, D is TRBD1 (5 bases). Trimming took off 4 bases at V and 0 bases at J, with 7 bases between the two ends. This CDR3 contains 14 residues. Germline V lookup: CDR1 SGHRS, CDR2 YFSETQ. Based on the CDR3 plus reference TRBV5-1 and TRBJ2-2, the full variable domain is KAGVTQTPRYLIKTRGQQVTLSCSPISGHRSVSWYQQTPGQGLQFLFEYFSETQRNKGNFPGRFSGRQFSNSRSEMNVSTLELGDSALYLCASSQTANTGELFFGEGSRLTVL.

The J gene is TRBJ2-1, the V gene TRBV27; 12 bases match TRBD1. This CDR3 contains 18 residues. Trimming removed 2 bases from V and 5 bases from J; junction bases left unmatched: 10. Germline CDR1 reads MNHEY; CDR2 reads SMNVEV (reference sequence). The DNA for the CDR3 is TGTGCCAGCAGTTTAATTAGTATGGGACAGGGGGCAGACAATGAGCAGTTCTTC. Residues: CASSLISMGQGADNEQFF.

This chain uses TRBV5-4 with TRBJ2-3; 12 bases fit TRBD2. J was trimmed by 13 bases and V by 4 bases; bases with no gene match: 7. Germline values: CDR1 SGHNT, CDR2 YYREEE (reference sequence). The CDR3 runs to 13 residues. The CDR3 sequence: CASSGTSGPGEYF. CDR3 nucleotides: TGTGCCAGCAGCGGGACTAGCGGGCCGGGGGAGTATTTT. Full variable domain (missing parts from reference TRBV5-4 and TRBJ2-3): ETGVTQSPTHLIKTRGQQVTLRCSSQSGHNTVSWYQQALGQGPQFIFQYYREEENGRGNFPPRFSGLQFPNYSSELNVNALELDDSALYLCASSGTSGPGEYFGPGTRLTVL.

The CDR3 region is CASSSPRVSESYEQYF. The CDR3 nucleotides are TGTGCCAGTAGTAGCCCCCGGGTTTCAGAGTCCTACGAGCAGTACTTC. The genes are TRBV19 and TRBJ2-7; D gene uncertain. The V end was cut by 4 bases, the J end by 1 base, with 17 bases between. The CDR3 is 16 amino acids. The germline gives CDR1 LNHDA, CDR2 SQIVND (reference sequence).

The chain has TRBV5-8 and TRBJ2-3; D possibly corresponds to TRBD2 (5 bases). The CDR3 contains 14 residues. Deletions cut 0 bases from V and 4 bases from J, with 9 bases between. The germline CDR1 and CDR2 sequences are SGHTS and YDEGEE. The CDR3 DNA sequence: TGTGCCAGCAGCTTGGTACTAGGAGCAGATACGCAGTATTTT. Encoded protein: CASSLVLGADTQYF.

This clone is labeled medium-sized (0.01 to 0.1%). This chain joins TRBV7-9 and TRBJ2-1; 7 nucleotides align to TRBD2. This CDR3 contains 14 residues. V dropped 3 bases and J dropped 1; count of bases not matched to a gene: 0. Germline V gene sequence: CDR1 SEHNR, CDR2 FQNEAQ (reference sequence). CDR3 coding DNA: TGTGCCAGCAGCTTCGGGGGGTCCTACAATGAGCAGTTCTTC. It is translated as CASSFGGSYNEQFF.

This CDR3 is CASSYGTSGGQGTQYF. CDR3 coding DNA: TGCGCCAGCAGCTACGGGACTAGCGGGGGACAGGGGACCCAGTACTTC. The chain carries TRBV5-1 and TRBJ2-5; 14 bases align to TRBD2. This CDR3 region has 16 residues. The germline V gene encodes CDR1 SGHRS and CDR2 YFSETQ. Trimming took 3 bases from V and 7 from J; bases not matched to a gene: 8.

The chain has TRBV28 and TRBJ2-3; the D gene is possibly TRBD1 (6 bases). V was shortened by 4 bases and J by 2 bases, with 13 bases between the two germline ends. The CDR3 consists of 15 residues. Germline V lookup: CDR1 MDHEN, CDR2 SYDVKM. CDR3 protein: CASSSNRENTDTQYF. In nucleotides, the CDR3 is TGTGCCAGCAGTTCAAACAGGGAAAACACAGATACGCAGTATTTT.

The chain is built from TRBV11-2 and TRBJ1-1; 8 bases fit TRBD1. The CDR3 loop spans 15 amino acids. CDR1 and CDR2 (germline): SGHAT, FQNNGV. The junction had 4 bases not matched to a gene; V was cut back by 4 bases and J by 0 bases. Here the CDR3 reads CASSWGQAMNTEAFF. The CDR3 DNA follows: TGTGCCAGCAGCTGGGGACAGGCCATGAACACTGAAGCTTTCTTT.

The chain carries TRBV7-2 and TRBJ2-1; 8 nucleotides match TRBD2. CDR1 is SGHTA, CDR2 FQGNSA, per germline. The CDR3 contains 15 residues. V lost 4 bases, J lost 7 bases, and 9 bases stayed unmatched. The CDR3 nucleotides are TGTGCCAGCAGCTGGATAGTAGCGGGAAGGAATGAGCAGTTCTTC. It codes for CASSWIVAGRNEQFF. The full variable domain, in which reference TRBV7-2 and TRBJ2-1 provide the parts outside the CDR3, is GAGVSQSPSNKVTEKGKDVELRCDPISGHTALYWYRQSLGQGLEFLIYFQGNSAPDKSGLPSDRFSAERTGGSVSTLTIQRTQQEDSAVYLCASSWIVAGRNEQFFGPGTRLTVL.

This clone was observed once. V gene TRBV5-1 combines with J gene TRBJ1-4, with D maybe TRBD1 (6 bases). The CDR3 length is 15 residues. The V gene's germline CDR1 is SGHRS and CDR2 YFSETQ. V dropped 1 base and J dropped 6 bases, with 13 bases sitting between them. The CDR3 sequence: CASSLRAGVDEKLFF. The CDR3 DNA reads TGCGCCAGCAGCTTGAGGGCAGGGGTGGATGAAAAACTGTTTTTT.